Shown below are 7 T cell receptor beta chains from a single sample sequenced in a study of early T cells in non-severe SARS-CoV-2 infection (dated by TCRdb to 2020 to 2023). The protocol used for the library was 5' RACE. Sequencing was performed on a NextSeq 500. TCRdb trimmed the raw reads at Q25, called clones with MiXCR and kept productive beta chains. Merged by CDR3 protein, the rows form single entries marked with the most common genes and DNA. For this sample the table gives around 88,000 distinct CDR3 sequences, of which 14% were detected only once. The ten largest clones take up roughly 7% of the sample. Sequenced: whole blood. These receptors originate from an adult who was a healthcare worker with PCR-confirmed SARS-CoV-2 infection or an uninfected control (not recorded which).

This clonotype came up many times. J is TRBJ1-2 and V is TRBV29-1, with D possibly matching TRBD1 (6 bases). This CDR3 spans 15 amino acids. Germline V gene sequence: CDR1 SQVTM, CDR2 ANQGSEA. V lost 0 bases and J lost 5, with 16 bases in between. The CDR3 sequence is CSVEDRAGALYGYTF. The DNA for the CDR3 is TGCAGCGTTGAAGATCGAGCAGGGGCCCTTTATGGCTACACCTTC.

This clonotype was seen a few times. The V gene is TRBV28, the J gene TRBJ2-7, with 9 bases lining up with TRBD2. The germline CDR1 and CDR2 sequences are MDHEN and SYDVKM. V was clipped by 6 bases and J by 4 bases; unmatched bases: 16. CDR3 size: 17 residues. The CDR3 sequence: CASSPRRASGNGYEQYF. The CDR3 coding sequence is TGTGCCAGCAGCCCAAGGCGGGCTAGCGGGAATGGGTACGAGCAGTACTTC. The whole variable domain, remainder taken from reference TRBV28 and TRBJ2-7, is DVKVTQSSRYLVKRTGEKVFLECVQDMDHENMFWYRQDPGLGLRLIYFSYDVKMKEKGDIPEGYSVSREKKERFSLILESASTNQTSMYLCASSPRRASGNGYEQYFGPGTRLTVT.

This clonotype was seen a handful of times. The chain uses TRBV7-6 and TRBJ1-5; D may be TRBD1 (6 bases). The CDR3 has 15 residues. Germline lookup yields CDR1 SGHVS and CDR2 FNYEAQ. The V end lost 5 bases, the J end lost 1 base, and 12 bases lay between the germline ends. In DNA form, the CDR3 reads TGTGCCAGCAGCCCCATGACAGGCAGCAATCAGCCCCAGCATTTT. Amino acids: CASSPMTGSNQPQHF.

This clonotype was seen a handful of times. The V call is TRBV12-3 or TRBV12-4, the J call TRBJ2-1; 10 nucleotides line up with TRBD2. This CDR3 is built from 16 residues. The trim removed 3 bases at V and 6 bases at J, leaving 8 bases unmatched. The CDR3: CASSLTSGSSTNEQFF. CDR3 nucleotide sequence: TGTGCCAGCAGTTTGACTAGCGGGTCTAGCACCAATGAGCAGTTCTTC.

The rearrangement links TRBV20-1 to TRBJ2-7, with 7 bases that match TRBD1. CDR1 and CDR2 (germline): DFQATT, SNEGSKA (reference sequence). The CDR3 contains 14 residues. V was clipped by 0 bases and J by 2 bases; unmatched bases: 4. The CDR3 protein is CSARDPGGPYEQYF. DNA for the CDR3: TGCAGTGCTAGAGATCCAGGGGGTCCCTACGAGCAGTACTTC.

There are many counts of this clonotype. J is TRBJ2-5 and V is TRBV5-5; TRBD2 agrees at 8 bases. CDR1 SGHKS and CDR2 YYEKEE come from the germline V gene (reference sequence). The CDR3 extends over 15 amino acids. The V and J ends lost 0 bases and 3 bases, in that order; junction bases with no gene match: 4. The DNA of the CDR3 is TGTGCCAGCAGCTTGGCCGGGACTAGAGAAGAGACCCAGTACTTC. Protein sequence: CASSLAGTREETQYF.

This clonotype was picked up a small number of times. V gene TRBV6-5 combines with J gene TRBJ2-3; 11 bases align to TRBD2. The V gene's germline CDR1 is MNHEY and CDR2 SVGAGI. This CDR3 contains 16 residues. The trim removed 5 bases at V and 6 bases at J, leaving 10 bases unmatched. The CDR3 DNA is TGTGCCAGCAGTGGCCCGGGACTAGCGGCTGGGGATACGCAGTATTTT. It codes for CASSGPGLAAGDTQYF.